The 28 T cell receptor beta chains below all came from one sample that was sequenced in a study of beta chain features in type 1 diabetes. Expressed TCRB transcripts got sequenced, as all isolated RNA was reverse transcribed. Assay: immunoSEQ multiplex PCR; the TCRdb copy retains only in-frame clones and omits some. The table lists about 230,000 clones, 9.6% of them singletons, with just under 0.035% in the top ten. Sample: naive CD4+ T cells from blood. Source of these receptors: a woman aged 18 to 35 in good health.

The V gene is TRBV14, the J gene TRBJ2-1; 7 bases are a match to TRBD1. The CDR3 sequence is 16 residues long. V dropped 1 base and J dropped 4; count of bases not matched to a gene: 7. CDR1 and CDR2 from the germline V gene are SGHDN and FVKESK. CDR3 region: CASSQVRGRGYNEQFF. For the CDR3, the DNA is TGTGCCAGCAGCCAAGTCAGGGGCAGGGGGTACAATGAGCAGTTCTTC. Based on the CDR3 plus reference TRBV14 and TRBJ2-1, the full variable domain is EAGVTQFPSHSVIEKGQTVTLRCDPISGHDNLYWYRRVMGKEIKFLLHFVKESKQDESGMPNNRFLAERTGGTYSTLKVQPAELEDSGVYFCASSQVRGRGYNEQFFGPGTRLTVL.

This clone was seen a handful of times. The V and J genes are TRBV6-6 and TRBJ2-7; a weak D match, TRBD1 (5 bases). With 0 bases removed from V and 0 bases from J, the gap between germline ends came to 9 bases. This CDR3 comprises 15 residues. The germline V gene has CDR1 MNHNY and CDR2 SVGAGI (reference sequence). The CDR3 region has the DNA TGTGCCAGCAGTTACTCCAGGGTCCGCTCCTACGAGCAGTACTTC. Its protein product is CASSYSRVRSYEQYF.

This clone was picked up a small number of times. This chain connects TRBV7-9 to TRBJ1-4, with unresolved D. The V end lost 5 bases, the J end lost 14 bases, and 12 bases lay between the germline ends. The CDR3 loop spans 11 amino acids. Germline V gives CDR1 SEHNR, CDR2 FQNEAQ (reference sequence). The chain's CDR3 is CASSPGEVLFF. The CDR3 DNA reads as TGTGCCAGCAGCCCGGGTGAGGTCCTGTTTTTT. Supplemented by reference TRBV7-9 and TRBJ1-4, the full variable domain reads DTGVSQNPRHKITKRGQNVTFRCDPISEHNRLYWYRQTLGQGPEFLTYFQNEAQLEKSRLLSDRFSAERPKGSFSTLEIQRTEQGDSAMYLCASSPGEVLFFGSGTQLSVL.

This chain uses TRBV14 with TRBJ2-3; 10 positions match TRBD2. This CDR3 contains 17 residues. V gave up 5 bases and J gave up 10 bases; unmatched junction bases: 18. In germline, CDR1 is SGHDN, CDR2 FVKESK. CDR3 coding DNA: TGTGCCAGCAGCGACTTAGCGGGAGGATACCTCCCCGGCGCGCAGTATTTT. Translated, it gives CASSDLAGGYLPGAQYF.

The CDR3 loop is CASSWQGTGVTEAFF. CDR3 bases: TGTGCCAGCAGCTGGCAGGGGACAGGGGTCACTGAAGCTTTCTTT. The chain is built from TRBV11-2 and TRBJ1-1; 10 bases are shared with TRBD1. Germline trimming cut 4 bases from V and 4 bases from J; bases unmatched to any gene: 6. Per the germline V gene, CDR1 is SGHAT and CDR2 is FQNNGV. The CDR3 length is 15 residues.

This clone has at least ten counts. This chain connects TRBV7-9 to TRBJ2-2; D is uncertain. The CDR3 is 12 amino acids. Looked up from germline, CDR1 is SEHNR and CDR2 is FQNEAQ (reference sequence). Deletions cut 3 bases from V and 4 bases from J, with 3 bases between. The CDR3 region is CASSFSTGELFF. The CDR3 DNA reads TGTGCCAGCAGCTTCAGCACCGGGGAGCTGTTTTTT.

This clone has only one observation. The V call is TRBV18, the J call TRBJ1-1; 7 positions match TRBD1. V lost 6 bases to trimming and J lost 1 base; unmatched junction nucleotides: 14. Germline V gene lookup returns CDR1 KGHSH and CDR2 LQKENI. The CDR3 extends over 17 amino acids. DNA of the CDR3: TGTGCCAGCTCGGCGCCAAGGGGGCGTCAGAAGAACACTGAAGCTTTCTTT. It translates to CASSAPRGRQKNTEAFF.

This clone was detected many times. At one end the junction does not follow the germline gene, possibly because of a read error. The chain links TRBV30 to TRBJ1-1, with TRBD1 as a possible D gene (5 bases). The CDR3 is made up of 11 amino acids. Germline CDR1 GTSNPN, CDR2 SVGIG (reference sequence). Here the CDR3 DNA reads TGTGCCTGGACTCGGGGGACTGGAGCTTTCTTT. The encoded protein is CAWTRGTGAFF.

The J gene is TRBJ2-1, the V gene TRBV5-4, with D possibly TRBD1 on 5 matching bases. The CDR3 runs 13 residues. The V gene lost 4 bases and the J gene lost 9 bases, with 14 bases spanning the gap. Germline V CDR1 and CDR2: SGHNT, YYREEE (reference sequence). The CDR3: CASSLGAVREQFF. The CDR3 bases are TGTGCCAGCAGCCTAGGGGCGGTACGTGAGCAGTTCTTC.

This sequence joins TRBV5-1 and TRBJ2-1; D might be TRBD2 (6 bases). The V end lost 2 bases, the J end lost 3 bases, and 12 bases lay between the germline ends. This CDR3 is 15 amino acids long. Per germline, CDR1 SGHRS and CDR2 YFSETQ. DNA of the CDR3: TGCGCCAGCAGCTTACGGGACTCGGTCTACAATGAGCAGTTCTTC. Protein: CASSLRDSVYNEQFF. Filled out from reference TRBV5-1 and TRBJ2-1, the complete variable domain reads KAGVTQTPRYLIKTRGQQVTLSCSPISGHRSVSWYQQTPGQGLQFLFEYFSETQRNKGNFPGRFSGRQFSNSRSEMNVSTLELGDSALYLCASSLRDSVYNEQFFGPGTRLTVL.

This clone was observed a handful of times. The rearrangement joins TRBV10-3 to TRBJ1-1; D might be TRBD1 (5 bases). CDR3 length: 17 amino acids. Germline CDR1 ENHRY, CDR2 SYGVKD. Trimming stripped 3 bases from V and 1 base from J, with 18 bases between. CDR3 sequence reads: CAISDTPPGKGNTEAFF. Here the CDR3 DNA reads TGTGCCATCAGTGATACACCGCCAGGGAAGGGGAACACTGAAGCTTTCTTT.

This clone was counted a few times. V usage is TRBV27 and J usage is TRBJ2-6; D may be TRBD2 (6 bases). Looked up from germline, CDR1 is MNHEY and CDR2 is SMNVEV (reference sequence). The CDR3 extends over 18 amino acids. V was clipped by 4 bases and J by 3 bases, with 19 bases between them. CDR3 in amino acids: CASSYSGTGVFGANVLTF. In DNA, the CDR3 is TGTGCCAGCAGTTACTCCGGGACGGGAGTTTTTGGGGCCAACGTCCTGACTTTC.

The chain employs TRBV30 and TRBJ2-3; TRBD2 matches at 8 bases. Germline V lookup: CDR1 GTSNPN, CDR2 SVGIG (reference sequence). Trimming at V came to 4 bases and at J to 4 bases, leaving 7 bases not matched to a gene. The CDR3 consists of 14 residues. This chain's CDR3 is CAWMIAGLADTQYF. In DNA form, the CDR3 reads TGTGCCTGGATGATAGCGGGATTGGCAGATACGCAGTATTTT.

The V and J genes are TRBV21-1 and TRBJ2-1; the table's TRBD1 call for D was not verified on the DNA. TRBV21-1 is noted as a pseudogene. This CDR3 is built from 19 residues. CDR3 region: CASSKGARAPTSSYNEQFF. The CDR3 nucleotides read TGTGCCAGCAGCAAAGGAGCCAGGGCTCCCACCAGCTCCTACAATGAGCAGTTCTTC.

The J gene is TRBJ1-2, the V gene TRBV30, with 8 bases identical to TRBD1. The CDR3 spans 15 residues. The junction had 13 bases not matched to a gene; V was cut back by 3 bases and J by 7 bases. Germline V gene sequence: CDR1 GTSNPN, CDR2 SVGIG (reference sequence). CDR3 amino acids: CAWSPRPGGGGGYTF. CDR3 bases: TGTGCCTGGAGCCCCCGGCCAGGGGGCGGTGGTGGCTACACCTTC.

The chain uses TRBV11-3 and TRBJ2-1, with 11 bases aligning to TRBD2. After removal of 6 bases from V and 7 bases from J, the junction contained 8 bases not matched to a gene. Germline loops: CDR1 SGHNT, CDR2 YENEEA. The CDR3 covers 15 residues. This CDR3 reads CASSRNSGRVNEQFF. The CDR3 DNA sequence: TGTGCCAGCAGTCGCAATAGCGGGAGGGTAAATGAGCAGTTCTTC. The entire variable domain, with the rest obtained from reference TRBV11-3 and TRBJ2-1, is as follows: EAGVVQSPRYKIIEKKQPVAFWCNPISGHNTLYWYLQNLGQGPELLIRYENEEAVDDSQLPKDRFSAERLKGVDSTLKIQPAELGDSAVYLCASSRNSGRVNEQFFGPGTRLTVL.

The genes are TRBV11-2 and TRBJ1-2; the D is unclear. The V gene lost 1 base and the J gene lost 6 bases, with 9 bases spanning the gap. Germline values: CDR1 SGHAT, CDR2 FQNNGV. The CDR3 consists of 13 residues. CDR3 region: CASSLVGGNGYTF. For the CDR3, the DNA is TGTGCCAGCAGCTTAGTAGGCGGAAATGGCTACACCTTC. Together with reference TRBV11-2 and TRBJ1-2, the CDR3 gives the full variable domain: EAGVAQSPRYKIIEKRQSVAFWCNPISGHATLYWYQQILGQGPKLLIQFQNNGVVDDSQLPKDRFSAERLKGVDSTLKIQPAKLEDSAVYLCASSLVGGNGYTFGSGTRLTVV.

V and J are TRBV19 and TRBJ1-2, with a weak D call TRBD1 (5 bases). Germline CDR1 and CDR2: LNHDA and SQIVND (reference sequence). V was cut by 8 bases and J by 2 bases, with 18 bases left in between. The CDR3 covers 15 residues. CDR3 in DNA: TGTGCCAGTTGGGGCCCGCCCAGCCGAAACTATGGCTACACCTTC. This sequence encodes CASWGPPSRNYGYTF.

This clone was seen only a few times. This chain uses TRBV2 with TRBJ1-1; the D is unclear. Between the trimmed V and J ends, which lost 6 bases and 1 base, there was a span of 12 bases. CDR3 size: 14 residues. CDR1 is SNHLY and CDR2 is FYNNEI in the germline V gene. This CDR3 reads CASSAGQWNTEAFF. DNA of the CDR3: TGTGCCAGCAGCGCTGGCCAGTGGAACACTGAAGCTTTCTTT.

The rearrangement uses TRBV7-6 and TRBJ1-3, with D possibly matching TRBD1 (5 bases). This CDR3 contains 15 residues. Germline V gives CDR1 SGHVS, CDR2 FNYEAQ. V was clipped by 5 bases and J by 2 bases, with 13 bases between them. CDR3 in DNA: TGTGCCAGCAGCACACAACCGGGGGCTGGAAACACCATATATTTT. Protein product: CASSTQPGAGNTIYF.

In its sample, this clone was seen a few times. A junction boundary mismatches the germline segment, possibly from a read error. The chain carries TRBV15 and TRBJ2-5; 11 bases are a match to TRBD2. The CDR3 sequence is 14 residues long. The germline V gene encodes CDR1 LNHNV and CDR2 YYDKDF (reference sequence). The CDR3 DNA follows: TGTGCCACCGACGTGGGACTAGCGGCGTGGATCATGGACTTC. Protein: CATDVGLAAWIMDF. The full variable domain, with the rest looked up from reference TRBV15 and TRBJ2-5, is DAMVIQNPRYQVTQFGKPVTLSCSQTLNHNVMYWYQQKSSQAPKLLFHYYDKDFNNEADTPDNFQSRRPNTSFCFLDIRSPGLGDTAMYLCATDVGLAAWIMDFGPGTRLLVL.

The V call is TRBV6-5, the J call TRBJ2-7, with D tentatively TRBD1 (5 bases). CDR3 length: 15 amino acids. The germline V and J ends were trimmed by 6 bases and 3 bases, with 18 bases remaining between them. Germline CDR1 MNHEY, CDR2 SVGAGI. CDR3 sequence reads: CASRRTDIGIYEQYF. CDR3 nucleotide sequence: TGTGCCAGCAGAAGGACGGACATCGGAATCTACGAGCAGTACTTC.

The rearrangement uses TRBV7-9 and TRBJ1-2, with 8 bases matching TRBD1. CDR1 and CDR2 (germline): SEHNR, FQNEAQ (reference sequence). The CDR3 runs to 15 residues. V shed 0 bases and J 7 bases; nucleotides not matched to a gene: 7. The CDR3 bases are TGTGCCAGCAGCTTAGCCCGACAGGGGATGGGTGGCTACACCTTC. Residues: CASSLARQGMGGYTF.

This clone showed up just a few times. The CDR3 region is CASRGLAGGAGQFF. In DNA form, the CDR3 reads TGTGCCAGCAGGGGACTAGCGGGGGGTGCTGGGCAGTTCTTC. This sequence joins TRBV25-1 and TRBJ2-1; TRBD2 agrees at 15 bases. The CDR3 loop spans 14 amino acids. V gave up 6 bases and J gave up 12 bases; unmatched junction bases: 6. Germline V gene sequence: CDR1 MGHDK, CDR2 SYGVNS. The full variable domain, rest sourced from reference TRBV25-1 and TRBJ2-1, is EADIYQTPRYLVIGTGKKITLECSQTMGHDKMYWYQQDPGMELHLIHYSYGVNSTEKGDLSSESTVSRIRTEHFPLTLESARPSHTSQYLCASRGLAGGAGQFFGPGTRLTVL.

This clone has just a few counts. CDR3 DNA: TGTGCCAGCAGCTTGGATCTGAATTCACCCCTCCACTTT. Its translation is CASSLDLNSPLHF. The chain has TRBV5-6 and TRBJ1-6; no clear D. Germline loops: CDR1 SGHDT, CDR2 YYEEEE. This CDR3 has 13 amino acids. V was cut by 0 bases and J by 7 bases, with 5 bases left in between.

The genes are TRBV29-1 and TRBJ1-1, with TRBD1 as a possible D gene (5 bases). Between the trimmed V and J ends, which lost 3 bases and 9 bases, there was a span of 17 bases. This CDR3 spans 13 amino acids. CDR1 SQVTM and CDR2 ANQGSEA come from the germline V gene. The CDR3, as DNA: TGCAGCGTTGATTCCGGCTTGGGACTGAAAGCTTTCTTT. This sequence encodes CSVDSGLGLKAFF.

The gene calls are TRBV7-3 and TRBJ2-6, with D perhaps TRBD1 (5 bases). V lost 4 bases, J lost 2 bases, and 9 bases lay in between. This CDR3 has 15 residues. Germline CDR1 SGHTA, CDR2 FQGTGA. CDR3 DNA: TGTGCCAGCAGCTCCGCAGGGACTGGGGCCAACGTCCTGACTTTC. Protein sequence: CASSSAGTGANVLTF.

This clone was seen a few times. V usage is TRBV7-9 and J usage is TRBJ1-2; tentatively, D is TRBD1 (5 bases). CDR1 SEHNR and CDR2 FQNEAQ come from the germline V gene (reference sequence). This CDR3 contains 13 residues. V lost 8 bases and J lost 3, with 13 bases in between. CDR3 amino acids: CASGGPRDYGYTF. As DNA, the CDR3 is TGTGCCAGCGGCGGTCCCAGGGACTATGGCTACACCTTC.